One sample yielded the 9 T cell receptor beta chains listed below, sequenced in a study of T cells in localized non-small cell lung cancer. Clones were sequenced by immunoSEQ multiplex PCR, and TCRdb holds only the in-frame ones, with some missing. The repertoire has around 900 clones, around 31% of them found once; the top ten carry about 15%. The sequences come from normal lung tissue next to the tumor, collected before any cancer treatment. The receptors here all came from a female donor at least 60 years old with stage I lung adenocarcinoma.

Sample share makes this clone large. The chain combines TRBV11-3 with TRBJ1-1; no definite D call. The CDR3 runs 15 residues. V lost 5 bases to trimming and J lost 0 bases, with 13 bases between them. CDR1 and CDR2 from the germline V gene are SGHNT and YENEEA. In DNA form, the CDR3 reads TGTGCCAGCAGCCCCTCCTCGGCTCTGAACACTGAAGCTTTCTTT. This sequence encodes CASSPSSALNTEAFF.

The chain combines TRBV5-1 with TRBJ1-4; 7 bases are a match to TRBD1. Germline CDR1 reads SGHRS; CDR2 reads YFSETQ. V shed 6 bases and J 5 bases; nucleotides not matched to a gene: 7. This CDR3 has 14 residues. The CDR3 DNA sequence: TGCGCCAGCAACAGGGGAGGGGGGAATGAAAAACTGTTTTTT. Amino acids: CASNRGGGNEKLFF.

The chain combines TRBV29-1 with TRBJ2-5; TRBD1 might be the D (5 bases). The germline gives CDR1 SQVTM, CDR2 ANQGSEA. V was shortened by 7 bases and J by 1 base, with 10 bases between the two germline ends. The CDR3 sequence is 12 residues long. The CDR3 DNA follows: TGCAGCGGATCAGGGTTCCAAGAGACCCAGTACTTC. It specifies CSGSGFQETQYF.

The CDR3, as DNA: TGTGCCAGCAGTTTTGTCCTCGGAACAGATACGCAGTATTTT. Protein product: CASSFVLGTDTQYF. This chain connects TRBV28 to TRBJ2-3; D unclear. V was clipped by 3 bases and J by 3 bases, with 10 bases between them. This CDR3 has 14 residues. Germline CDR1 MDHEN, CDR2 SYDVKM. The variable domain in full, with the rest retrieved from reference TRBV28 and TRBJ2-3, is DVKVTQSSRYLVKRTGEKVFLECVQDMDHENMFWYRQDPGLGLRLIYFSYDVKMKEKGDIPEGYSVSREKKERFSLILESASTNQTSMYLCASSFVLGTDTQYFGPGTRLTVL.

The V gene is TRBV30, the J gene TRBJ2-7; D uncertain. Per germline, CDR1 GTSNPN and CDR2 SVGIG (reference sequence). The CDR3 totals 12 residues. Trimming removed 0 bases at V and 6 bases at J, with 9 bases between. The CDR3 is CAWSVGGVEQYF. In nucleotides, the CDR3 is TGTGCCTGGAGTGTAGGTGGGGTCGAGCAGTACTTC.

This chain connects TRBV19 to TRBJ2-1, with 11 bases that match TRBD2. V shed 6 bases and J 2 bases; nucleotides not matched to a gene: 3. CDR1 is LNHDA and CDR2 is SQIVND in the germline V gene (reference sequence). The CDR3 has 15 residues. CDR3 in DNA: TGTGCCAGTAGCAAGACTAGCGGGGCCTACAATGAGCAGTTCTTC. This codes for CASSKTSGAYNEQFF.

The chain recombines TRBV18 with TRBJ2-7; D gene ambiguous. Trimming stripped 2 bases from V and 3 bases from J, with 8 bases between. Germline V gene sequence: CDR1 KGHSH, CDR2 LQKENI. The CDR3 covers 13 residues. The CDR3 loop reads CASSPGRSYEQYF. The CDR3 bases are TGTGCCAGCTCACCAGGACGTAGCTACGAGCAGTACTTC.

The chain couples TRBV6-8 to TRBJ1-1; D unresolved. Germline V lookup: CDR1 MNHGY, CDR2 SAAAGT. The CDR3 sequence is 12 residues long. Trimming shortened V by 6 bases and J by 3 bases, and 8 bases separated the two germline ends. The CDR3 region is CASRKSDTEAFF. Written as DNA, the CDR3 is TGTGCCAGCAGAAAATCGGACACTGAAGCTTTCTTT.

In this sample, this clone turned up once. The rearrangement uses TRBV18 and TRBJ2-5, with TRBD1 as a possible D gene (6 bases). V shed 3 bases and J shed 4 bases, with 21 bases lying between them. Germline V gene data show CDR1 as KGHSH and CDR2 as LQKENI. The CDR3 loop spans 17 amino acids. The CDR3 DNA reads TGTGCCAGCTCACCCGGTCAGGGGATGAGGAGAGGAGAGACCCAGTACTTC. Translated, it gives CASSPGQGMRRGETQYF.